A selection of T cell receptor beta chains follows, all from one sample in a study of neoadjuvant anti-PD-1 for oral cavity cancer. TCRdb keeps only in-frame clones here, not all; method: immunoSEQ multiplex PCR. Among tens of thousands of clones listed, about 85% were seen once. Sequenced here: PBMCs, sampled after nivolumab (anti-PD-1) treatment. These receptors came from a person between 40 and 79 years old with oral cavity squamous cell carcinoma. The conserved cysteine and the conserved F or W are not part of the CDR3 here.

>TRBJ2-3|TRBV9
ASSVGEGGSSTDTQY
>TRBJ2-3|TRBV18
ASSLSGTRGTDTQY
>TRBJ1-1|TRBV11-2
ASSLASTVNTEAF
>TRBJ2-1|TRBV5-1
ASSSGTSGYNEQF
>TRBJ2-1|TRBV7-9
ASSLDGTRGDEQF
>TRBJ2-1|TRBV5-4
ASSLVSGGPSNEQF
>TRBJ2-1|TRBV6-1
ASSEYAGSSSYNEQF
>TRBJ2-5|TRBV2
ASNKQGGEETQY
>TRBJ1-2|TRBV11-2
ASSLAAGTGPLDT
>TRBJ1-3|TRBV2
ASIKEVSGNTIY